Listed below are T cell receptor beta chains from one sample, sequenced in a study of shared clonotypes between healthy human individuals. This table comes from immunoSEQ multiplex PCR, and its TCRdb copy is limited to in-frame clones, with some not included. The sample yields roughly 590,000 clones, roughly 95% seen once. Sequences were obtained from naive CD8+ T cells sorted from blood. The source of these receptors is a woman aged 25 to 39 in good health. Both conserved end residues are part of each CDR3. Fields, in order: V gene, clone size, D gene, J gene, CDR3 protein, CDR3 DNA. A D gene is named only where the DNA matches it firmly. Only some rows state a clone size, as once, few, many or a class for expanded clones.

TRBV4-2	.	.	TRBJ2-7	CASSQEGATTYEQYF	TGTGCCAGCAGCCAAGAGGGGGCGACGACCTACGAGCAGTACTTC
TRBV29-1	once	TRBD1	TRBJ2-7	CSAWTGLYEQYF	TGCAGCGCCTGGACAGGGCTCTACGAGCAGTACTTC
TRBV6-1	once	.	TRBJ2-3	CASSAVGAMTDTQYF	TGTGCCAGCAGTGCGGTAGGGGCCATGACAGATACGCAGTATTTT
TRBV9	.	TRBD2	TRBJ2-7	CASSAPSGSHEQYF	TGTGCCAGCAGCGCACCTAGCGGGAGCCACGAGCAGTACTTC
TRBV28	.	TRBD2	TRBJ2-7	CASSLTGTSLGEQYF	TGTGCCAGCAGTTTAACCGGGACTAGTCTTGGCGAGCAGTACTTC
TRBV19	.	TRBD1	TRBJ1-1	CASIPRGTGGLSTEAFF	TGTGCCAGTATCCCGCGGGGGACAGGGGGCTTGAGCACTGAAGCTTTCTTT
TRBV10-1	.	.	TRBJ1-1	CASSDKYEQGRFSAEAFF	TGCGCCAGCAGTGATAAATACGAACAGGGAAGGTTTAGCGCTGAAGCTTTCTTT
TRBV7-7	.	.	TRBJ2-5	CASSQRDFRETQYF	TGTGCCAGCAGCCAACGGGACTTCCGAGAGACCCAGTACTTC
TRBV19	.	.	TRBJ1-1	CASTMWGNTEAFF	TGTGCCAGTACCATGTGGGGGAACACTGAAGCTTTCTTT
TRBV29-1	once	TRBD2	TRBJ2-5	CSLLAVGETQYF	TGCAGCTTGCTAGCGGTCGGGGAGACCCAGTACTTC
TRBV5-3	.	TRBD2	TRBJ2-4	CARSLVSSLAGGGQDIQYF	TGTGCCAGAAGCTTGGTGTCTTCACTAGCGGGAGGGGGTCAGGACATTCAGTACTTC
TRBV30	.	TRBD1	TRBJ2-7	CAWGTGQLLSEQYF	TGTGCCTGGGGAACGGGACAGTTATTATCCGAGCAGTACTTC
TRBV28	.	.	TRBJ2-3	CASSLWHYSTDTQYF	TGTGCCAGCAGTTTATGGCACTACAGCACAGATACGCAGTATTTT
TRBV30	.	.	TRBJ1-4	CAWSGTENEKLFF	TGTGCCTGGAGTGGGACGGAGAATGAAAAACTGTTTTTT
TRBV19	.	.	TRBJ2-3	CASKNEALLTDTQYF	TGTGCCAGTAAAAATGAGGCTCTCCTCACAGATACGCAGTATTTT
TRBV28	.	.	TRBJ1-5	CASSPIDRNQPQHF	TGTGCCAGCAGTCCAATCGACAGAAATCAGCCCCAGCATTTT
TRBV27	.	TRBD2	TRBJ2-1	CASSSSGSYNEQFF	TGTGCCAGCAGTTCTAGCGGGAGCTACAATGAGCAGTTCTTC
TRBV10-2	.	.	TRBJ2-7	CASSENQSDEQYF	TGCGCCAGCAGTGAGAACCAGTCGGACGAGCAGTACTTC
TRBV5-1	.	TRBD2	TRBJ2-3	CASSLGREGDTQYF	TGCGCCAGCAGCTTGGGCAGGGAGGGAGATACGCAGTATTTT
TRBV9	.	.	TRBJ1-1	CASSEIDSYSAEAFF	TGTGCCAGCAGCGAAATAGACAGCTACTCTGCTGAAGCTTTCTTT
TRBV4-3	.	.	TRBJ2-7	CASSGRGEQYF	TGCGCCAGCAGCGGAAGAGGCGAGCAGTACTTC
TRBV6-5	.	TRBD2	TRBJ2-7	CASYASGRAYEQYF	TGTGCCTCCTATGCTAGCGGGAGGGCCTACGAGCAGTACTTC
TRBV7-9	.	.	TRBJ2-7	CASSLGVKDEQYF	TGTGCCAGCAGCTTAGGTGTCAAGGACGAGCAGTACTTC
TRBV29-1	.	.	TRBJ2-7	CSVEDYYEQYF	TGCAGCGTTGAAGATTACTACGAGCAGTACTTC
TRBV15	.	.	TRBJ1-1	CATQSGGGTEAFF	TGTGCCACCCAATCTGGAGGTGGCACTGAAGCTTTCTTT
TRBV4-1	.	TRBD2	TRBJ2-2	CASSQEGWWTSPNTGELFF	TGCGCCAGCAGCCAAGAGGGGTGGTGGACTAGCCCAAACACCGGGGAGCTGTTTTTT
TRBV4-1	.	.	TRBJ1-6	CASSQEASYNSPLHF	TGCGCCAGCAGCCAAGAGGCTAGCTATAATTCACCCCTCCACTTT
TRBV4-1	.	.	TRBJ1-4	CASSQYRATNEKLFF	TGCGCCAGCAGCCAGTACAGAGCAACTAATGAAAAACTGTTTTTT
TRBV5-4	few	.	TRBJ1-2	CASSYMLDGYTF	TGTGCCAGCAGCTACATGCTAGATGGCTACACCTTC
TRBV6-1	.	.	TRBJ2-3	CASSEAGVTDTQYF	TGTGCCAGCAGTGAAGCGGGAGTAACAGATACGCAGTATTTT
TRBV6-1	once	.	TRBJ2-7	CASSEETTSSYEQYF	TGTGCCAGCAGTGAGGAGACTACGAGCTCCTACGAGCAGTACTTC
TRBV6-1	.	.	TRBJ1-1	CASRESEAFF	TGTGCCAGCAGAGAATCTGAAGCTTTCTTT
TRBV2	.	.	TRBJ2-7	CATRGLAGSYEQYF	TGTGCCACGAGGGGGCTAGCGGGCTCCTACGAGCAGTACTTC
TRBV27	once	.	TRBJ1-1	CASSLMGRMNTEAFF	TGTGCCAGCAGTCTCATGGGACGGATGAACACTGAAGCTTTCTTT
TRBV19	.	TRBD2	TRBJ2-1	CATLRQAGGFNEQFF	TGTGCCACCCTCCGCCAAGCGGGAGGTTTTAATGAGCAGTTCTTC
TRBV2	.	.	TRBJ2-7	CASSDFSSSEQYF	TGTGCCAGCAGTGACTTTAGCAGCTCCGAGCAGTACTTC